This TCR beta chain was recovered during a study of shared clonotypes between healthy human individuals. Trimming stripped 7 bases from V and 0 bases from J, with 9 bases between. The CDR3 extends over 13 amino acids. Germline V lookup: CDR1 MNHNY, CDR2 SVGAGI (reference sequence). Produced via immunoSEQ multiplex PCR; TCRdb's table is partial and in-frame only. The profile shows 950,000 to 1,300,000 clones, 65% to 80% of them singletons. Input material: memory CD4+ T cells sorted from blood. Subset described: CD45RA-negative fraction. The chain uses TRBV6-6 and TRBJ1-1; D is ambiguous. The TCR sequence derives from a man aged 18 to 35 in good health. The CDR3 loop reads CASIERLNTEAFF. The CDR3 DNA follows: TGTGCCAGCATCGAAAGGCTGAACACTGAAGCTTTCTTT.